A selection of T cell receptor beta chains follows, all from one sample in a study of graft-versus-host responses after intestinal transplantation. Measured with immunoSEQ multiplex PCR; TCRdb has only the in-frame clones, and not every one. The sample consists of tens of thousands of clones, 90% to 95% of them appearing once. No antigen has been assigned to these receptors. The input for sequencing was unstimulated CD8+ T cells sorted from spleen or lymph node cells, taken before transplant. Receptors originate from a human donor who was the organ donor for an intestinal transplant. CDR3s include the opening cysteine and the closing phenylalanine or tryptophan. Fields, in order: V gene, D gene, clone size, J gene, CDR3 protein, CDR3 DNA. D genes are given only for firm matches. Rows may omit the clone size; those that give it use once, few, many or a size class.

v_gene: TRBV9; d_gene: .; abundance: .; j_gene: TRBJ1-1; CDR3aa: CASSVGGGSAEAFF; CDR3nt: TGTGCCAGCAGCGTAGGCGGGGGGAGCGCTGAAGCTTTCTTT
v_gene: TRBV6-1; d_gene: TRBD1; abundance: .; j_gene: TRBJ1-6; CDR3aa: CVSSEYRTGVWENSPLHF; CDR3nt: TGTGTCAGCAGTGAATATCGGACAGGGGTTTGGGAAAATTCACCCCTCCACTTT
v_gene: TRBV30; d_gene: .; abundance: .; j_gene: TRBJ2-4; CDR3aa: CAWRYGVVAKNIQYF; CDR3nt: TGTGCCTGGAGATACGGGGTGGTAGCCAAAAACATTCAGTACTTC
v_gene: TRBV2; d_gene: .; abundance: .; j_gene: TRBJ1-2; CDR3aa: CARMQVPANYGYTF; CDR3nt: TGTGCCAGGATGCAGGTGCCAGCTAACTATGGCTACACCTTC
v_gene: TRBV19; d_gene: .; abundance: .; j_gene: TRBJ2-7; CDR3aa: CASSIEGSSYEQYF; CDR3nt: TGTGCCAGTAGTATAGAAGGGAGCTCCTACGAGCAGTACTTC
v_gene: TRBV29-1; d_gene: .; abundance: .; j_gene: TRBJ1-1; CDR3aa: CSVDLDSTEAFF; CDR3nt: TGCAGCGTGGACCTGGACAGCACTGAAGCTTTCTTT
v_gene: TRBV6-6; d_gene: .; abundance: .; j_gene: TRBJ2-7; CDR3aa: CASSIDRTYEQYF; CDR3nt: TGTGCCAGCAGCATAGACAGGACCTACGAGCAGTACTTC
v_gene: TRBV30; d_gene: .; abundance: .; j_gene: TRBJ1-2; CDR3aa: CAWSVEGNYGYTF; CDR3nt: TGTGCCTGGAGTGTTGAAGGGAACTATGGCTACACCTTC
v_gene: TRBV27; d_gene: .; abundance: .; j_gene: TRBJ1-1; CDR3aa: CASSLAQSNTEAFF; CDR3nt: TGTGCCAGCAGTTTGGCACAGTCGAACACTGAAGCTTTCTTT
v_gene: TRBV11-2; d_gene: TRBD2; abundance: .; j_gene: TRBJ2-5; CDR3aa: CASSPGGGGIQETQYF; CDR3nt: TGTGCCAGCAGCCCAGGCGGCGGGGGAATACAAGAGACCCAGTACTTC
v_gene: TRBV4-3; d_gene: TRBD2; abundance: .; j_gene: TRBJ2-1; CDR3aa: CASSPLAGGYNEQFF; CDR3nt: TGCGCCAGCAGCCCACTAGCGGGGGGGTACAATGAGCAGTTCTTC
v_gene: TRBV4-1; d_gene: .; abundance: .; j_gene: TRBJ1-2; CDR3aa: CASSQVLRGEGYGYTF; CDR3nt: TGCGCCAGCAGCCAAGTTCTGAGGGGAGAAGGGTATGGCTACACCTTC
v_gene: TRBV30; d_gene: TRBD2; abundance: .; j_gene: TRBJ2-1; CDR3aa: CAWTTRGLAGGGEQFF; CDR3nt: TGTGCCTGGACTACCCGGGGACTAGCGGGGGGAGGTGAGCAGTTCTTC
v_gene: TRBV7-6; d_gene: .; abundance: .; j_gene: TRBJ1-4; CDR3aa: CASTRGGGIWEKLFF; CDR3nt: TGTGCCAGCACCAGGGGAGGGGGAATTTGGGAAAAACTGTTTTTT
v_gene: TRBV9; d_gene: TRBD1; abundance: .; j_gene: TRBJ2-7; CDR3aa: CASSLGQGAEEQYF; CDR3nt: TGTGCCAGCAGCCTCGGACAGGGGGCGGAAGAGCAGTACTTC
v_gene: TRBV4-1; d_gene: TRBD1; abundance: .; j_gene: TRBJ1-2; CDR3aa: CASNQAPHGLQGAYGYTF; CDR3nt: TGCGCCAGCAACCAAGCCCCACATGGACTACAGGGGGCGTACGGCTACACCTTC
v_gene: TRBV11-2; d_gene: .; abundance: .; j_gene: TRBJ2-2; CDR3aa: CASSLTANTGELFF; CDR3nt: TGTGCCAGCAGCTTAACTGCGAACACCGGGGAGCTGTTTTTT
v_gene: TRBV10-3; d_gene: .; abundance: .; j_gene: TRBJ1-5; CDR3aa: CAISESRPKYSNQPQHF; CDR3nt: TGTGCCATCAGTGAGTCCCGGCCGAAATATAGCAATCAGCCCCAGCATTTT
v_gene: TRBV6-5; d_gene: TRBD2; abundance: .; j_gene: TRBJ2-1; CDR3aa: CASSERGGTLEQFF; CDR3nt: TGTGCCAGCAGTGAACGCGGGGGGACGTTAGAGCAGTTCTTC
v_gene: TRBV6-6; d_gene: TRBD1; abundance: once; j_gene: TRBJ2-2; CDR3aa: CAIPGQGNTGELFF; CDR3nt: TGTGCCATTCCGGGACAGGGGAACACCGGGGAGCTGTTTTTT
v_gene: TRBV4-3; d_gene: .; abundance: .; j_gene: TRBJ1-2; CDR3aa: CASSQEGAEGGDGYTF; CDR3nt: TGCGCCAGCAGCCAAGAAGGCGCGGAAGGGGGGGACGGCTACACCTTC
v_gene: TRBV6-5; d_gene: .; abundance: .; j_gene: TRBJ1-5; CDR3aa: CASSYVYPSNQPQHF; CDR3nt: TGTGCCAGCAGTTACGTCTACCCATCCAATCAGCCCCAGCATTTT
v_gene: TRBV4-3; d_gene: TRBD2; abundance: .; j_gene: TRBJ2-1; CDR3aa: CASSQEVPGGAYNEQFF; CDR3nt: TGCGCCAGCAGCCAAGAGGTCCCCGGGGGGGCCTACAATGAGCAGTTCTTC
v_gene: TRBV7-8; d_gene: .; abundance: .; j_gene: TRBJ1-3; CDR3aa: CASSLNELGPGNTIYF; CDR3nt: TGTGCCAGCAGCTTAAATGAACTCGGGCCTGGAAACACCATATATTTT
v_gene: TRBV19; d_gene: .; abundance: .; j_gene: TRBJ2-5; CDR3aa: CASFGGETQYF; CDR3nt: TGTGCCAGCTTTGGGGGGGAGACCCAGTACTTC
v_gene: TRBV10-2; d_gene: TRBD2; abundance: .; j_gene: TRBJ2-3; CDR3aa: CASSSLAGDTDTQYF; CDR3nt: TGCGCCAGCAGTTCACTAGCGGGAGACACAGATACGCAGTATTTT
v_gene: TRBV29-1; d_gene: TRBD1; abundance: .; j_gene: TRBJ2-3; CDR3aa: CSVEGDSHPTEHTDTQYF; CDR3nt: TGCAGCGTTGAAGGGGACAGCCACCCGACCGAGCACACAGATACGCAGTATTTT
v_gene: TRBV2; d_gene: .; abundance: .; j_gene: TRBJ1-4; CDR3aa: CASSEWWQGATNEKLFF; CDR3nt: TGTGCCAGCAGTGAATGGTGGCAGGGCGCAACTAATGAAAAACTGTTTTTT
v_gene: TRBV7-9; d_gene: .; abundance: .; j_gene: TRBJ2-5; CDR3aa: CASSLARWDLEETQYF; CDR3nt: TGTGCCAGCAGCTTAGCGAGATGGGACTTGGAAGAGACCCAGTACTTC
v_gene: TRBV2; d_gene: .; abundance: .; j_gene: TRBJ2-7; CDR3aa: CASSEGTSYEQYF; CDR3nt: TGTGCCAGCAGTGAAGGAACCTCCTACGAGCAGTACTTC
v_gene: TRBV14; d_gene: .; abundance: .; j_gene: TRBJ1-1; CDR3aa: CASSQEDLNTEAFF; CDR3nt: TGTGCCAGCAGCCAAGAGGACCTGAACACTGAAGCTTTCTTT
v_gene: TRBV27; d_gene: .; abundance: .; j_gene: TRBJ2-5; CDR3aa: CASSRGLPEETQYF; CDR3nt: TGTGCCAGCAGTCGGGGCCTTCCCGAGGAGACCCAGTACTTC
v_gene: TRBV4-3; d_gene: TRBD1; abundance: .; j_gene: TRBJ2-7; CDR3aa: CASSQDHPRGTAFYEQYF; CDR3nt: TGCGCCAGCAGCCAAGATCACCCGAGAGGGACAGCTTTTTACGAGCAGTACTTC
v_gene: TRBV28; d_gene: .; abundance: .; j_gene: TRBJ1-5; CDR3aa: CASTPLPGLRVSNQPQHF; CDR3nt: TGTGCCAGCACGCCTCTCCCCGGCCTAAGGGTAAGCAATCAGCCCCAGCATTTT
v_gene: TRBV6-6; d_gene: .; abundance: once; j_gene: TRBJ2-1; CDR3aa: CASSLGDEQFF; CDR3nt: TGTGCCAGCAGTCTAGGGGATGAGCAGTTCTTC
v_gene: TRBV5-1; d_gene: .; abundance: .; j_gene: TRBJ2-3; CDR3aa: CASSSWGTDTQYF; CDR3nt: TGCGCCAGCAGCTCCTGGGGCACAGATACGCAGTATTTT
v_gene: TRBV4-3; d_gene: .; abundance: .; j_gene: TRBJ1-3; CDR3aa: CASSPRGEASSTIYF; CDR3nt: TGCGCCAGCAGCCCCCGGGGGGAGGCCTCAAGTACCATATATTTT
v_gene: TRBV7-9; d_gene: .; abundance: .; j_gene: TRBJ1-1; CDR3aa: CASSLASEPGTEAFF; CDR3nt: TGTGCCAGCAGCTTAGCTTCTGAGCCGGGGACTGAAGCTTTCTTT
v_gene: TRBV19; d_gene: TRBD1; abundance: once; j_gene: TRBJ2-7; CDR3aa: CASSSQGAPGDEQYF; CDR3nt: TGTGCCAGTAGTTCCCAGGGGGCGCCTGGGGACGAGCAGTACTTC
v_gene: TRBV7-9; d_gene: TRBD1; abundance: .; j_gene: TRBJ1-1; CDR3aa: CASSLGAGGLDTEAFF; CDR3nt: TGTGCCAGCAGCTTAGGGGCAGGGGGCTTGGATACTGAAGCTTTCTTT
v_gene: TRBV29-1; d_gene: .; abundance: .; j_gene: TRBJ2-5; CDR3aa: CSVELPVGTQYF; CDR3nt: TGCAGCGTTGAACTGCCCGTTGGGACCCAGTACTTC
v_gene: TRBV7-2; d_gene: TRBD1; abundance: once; j_gene: TRBJ2-2; CDR3aa: CASSSRDRDTGELFF; CDR3nt: TGTGCCAGCAGCTCCCGGGACAGGGACACCGGGGAGCTGTTTTTT
v_gene: TRBV6-1; d_gene: .; abundance: .; j_gene: TRBJ2-7; CDR3aa: CASSEDLLYEQYF; CDR3nt: TGTGCCAGCAGTGAAGACTTACTTTACGAGCAGTACTTC
v_gene: TRBV4-3; d_gene: .; abundance: .; j_gene: TRBJ1-2; CDR3aa: CASSQGNRANYGYTF; CDR3nt: TGCGCCAGCAGCCAAGGTAACCGAGCAAACTATGGCTACACCTTC
v_gene: TRBV9; d_gene: .; abundance: .; j_gene: TRBJ1-4; CDR3aa: CASSGGLSTNEKLFF; CDR3nt: TGTGCCAGCAGCGGCGGGCTGTCAACTAATGAAAAACTGTTTTTT
v_gene: TRBV4-1; d_gene: TRBD2; abundance: .; j_gene: TRBJ2-7; CDR3aa: CASSQSGGTSPPYEQYF; CDR3nt: TGCGCCAGCAGCCAGTCTGGCGGGACTAGCCCACCCTACGAGCAGTACTTC
v_gene: TRBV5-1; d_gene: TRBD2; abundance: .; j_gene: TRBJ2-7; CDR3aa: CASTLTDREGGNSYEQYF; CDR3nt: TGCGCCAGCACCCTCACTGATCGGGAGGGGGGTAATTCCTACGAGCAGTACTTC
v_gene: TRBV9; d_gene: .; abundance: .; j_gene: TRBJ1-2; CDR3aa: CASSVEDLRLKTLLDYYGYTF; CDR3nt: TGTGCCAGCAGCGTAGAGGATCTTCGGTTGAAAACTCTACTCGACTACTATGGCTACACCTTC
v_gene: TRBV4-3; d_gene: .; abundance: .; j_gene: TRBJ2-7; CDR3aa: CASSQDMGSYEQYF; CDR3nt: TGCGCCAGCAGCCAAGATATGGGTAGCTACGAGCAGTACTTC